A single T cell receptor (beta chain) is shown here with its context. What it recognizes is unknown. CDR3 size: 15 residues. Germline loops: CDR1 SEHNR, CDR2 FQNEAQ (reference sequence). V lost 4 bases and J lost 2, with 14 bases in between. These data belong to a study of T cell responses to AZD1222 COVID-19 vaccine. Whole-study results and caveats: Spike-wide coverage was observed for vaccine-associated CD4 TCRs, with dominant responses at 160-218 and 743-854. At baseline, seropositivity was found in only a handful of AZD1222 recipients. In the spike-specific TCR repertoire, nearly half reportedly target unmutated variant regions.

Repertoires were generated with immunoSEQ multiplex PCR, while TCRdb's copy carries only in-frame clones and drops some. This repertoire shows about 100,000 clones, approximately 89% found once; its top ten account for 4% to 4.5%. V and J are TRBV7-9 and TRBJ2-5; the D gene is possibly TRBD2 (6 bases). The sequence came from an adult in good health. The sequences come from peripheral blood, collected on day 0 of MenACWY control vaccination. Here the CDR3 reads CASSSGTAGQETQYF. Written as DNA, the CDR3 is TGTGCCAGCAGCTCCGGGACCGCGGGACAAGAGACCCAGTACTTC.